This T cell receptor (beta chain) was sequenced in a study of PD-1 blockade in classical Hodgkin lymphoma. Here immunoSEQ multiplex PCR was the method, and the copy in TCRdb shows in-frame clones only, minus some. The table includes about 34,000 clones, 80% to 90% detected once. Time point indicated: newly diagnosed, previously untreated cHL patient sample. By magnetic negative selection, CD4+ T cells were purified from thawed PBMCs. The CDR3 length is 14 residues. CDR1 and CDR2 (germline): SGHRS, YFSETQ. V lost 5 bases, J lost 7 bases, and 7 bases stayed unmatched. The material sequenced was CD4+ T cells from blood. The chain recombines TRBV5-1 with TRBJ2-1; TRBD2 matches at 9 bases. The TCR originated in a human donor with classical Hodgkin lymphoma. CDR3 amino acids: CASRGGTSLNEQFF. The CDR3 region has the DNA TGCGCCAGCAGGGGCGGGACTAGCTTAAATGAGCAGTTCTTC.